Below, one TCR beta chain is given with its context. No antigen is known for it. The data belong to a study of persistence of HIV-infected CD4 T cells. The libraries were made with immunoSEQ version 4 in survey mode. Assay used: immunoSEQ multiplex PCR; TCRdb lists only in-frame clones, some missing. The repertoire has 35,000 to 40,000 clones, over 80% of them found once; the top ten carry around 1.5%. The CDR3 loop spans 18 amino acids. Germline assignment: CDR1 MGHRA and CDR2 YSYEKL. J gave up 3 bases and V 6 bases, and 14 bases lay outside the gene matches. Cells were stimulated with CMV-infected fibroblast lysates at about 10 ug/mL. Memory cells lacking CD40L and CD69 with high CD45RO were sorted.

This sample comprised CD4+ T cells sorted from PBMCs after roughly 20-hour stimulation, obtained from a patient who received antiretroviral therapy. The TCR originated in an adult man with HIV who was CMV-seropositive. The gene calls are TRBV4-1 and TRBJ1-1; 12 positions match TRBD1. The CDR3 is CASRSYGGQGAKDTEAFF. CDR3 DNA: TGCGCCAGCAGGTCTTATGGGGGACAGGGGGCGAAGGACACTGAAGCTTTCTTT.